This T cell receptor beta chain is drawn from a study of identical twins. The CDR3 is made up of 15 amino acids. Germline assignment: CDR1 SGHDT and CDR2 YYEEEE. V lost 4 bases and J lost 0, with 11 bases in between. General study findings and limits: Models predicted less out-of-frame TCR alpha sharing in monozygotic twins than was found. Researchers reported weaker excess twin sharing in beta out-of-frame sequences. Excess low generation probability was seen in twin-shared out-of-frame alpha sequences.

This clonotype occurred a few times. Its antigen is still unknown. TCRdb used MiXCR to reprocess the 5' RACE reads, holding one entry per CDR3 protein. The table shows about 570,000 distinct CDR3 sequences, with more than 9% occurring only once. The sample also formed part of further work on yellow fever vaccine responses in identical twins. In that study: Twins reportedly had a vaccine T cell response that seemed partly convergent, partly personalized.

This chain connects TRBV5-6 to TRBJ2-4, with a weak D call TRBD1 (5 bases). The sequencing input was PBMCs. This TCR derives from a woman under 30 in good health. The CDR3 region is CASSTRQIAKNIQYF. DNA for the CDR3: TGTGCCAGCAGCACCCGACAGATAGCCAAAAACATTCAGTACTTC.